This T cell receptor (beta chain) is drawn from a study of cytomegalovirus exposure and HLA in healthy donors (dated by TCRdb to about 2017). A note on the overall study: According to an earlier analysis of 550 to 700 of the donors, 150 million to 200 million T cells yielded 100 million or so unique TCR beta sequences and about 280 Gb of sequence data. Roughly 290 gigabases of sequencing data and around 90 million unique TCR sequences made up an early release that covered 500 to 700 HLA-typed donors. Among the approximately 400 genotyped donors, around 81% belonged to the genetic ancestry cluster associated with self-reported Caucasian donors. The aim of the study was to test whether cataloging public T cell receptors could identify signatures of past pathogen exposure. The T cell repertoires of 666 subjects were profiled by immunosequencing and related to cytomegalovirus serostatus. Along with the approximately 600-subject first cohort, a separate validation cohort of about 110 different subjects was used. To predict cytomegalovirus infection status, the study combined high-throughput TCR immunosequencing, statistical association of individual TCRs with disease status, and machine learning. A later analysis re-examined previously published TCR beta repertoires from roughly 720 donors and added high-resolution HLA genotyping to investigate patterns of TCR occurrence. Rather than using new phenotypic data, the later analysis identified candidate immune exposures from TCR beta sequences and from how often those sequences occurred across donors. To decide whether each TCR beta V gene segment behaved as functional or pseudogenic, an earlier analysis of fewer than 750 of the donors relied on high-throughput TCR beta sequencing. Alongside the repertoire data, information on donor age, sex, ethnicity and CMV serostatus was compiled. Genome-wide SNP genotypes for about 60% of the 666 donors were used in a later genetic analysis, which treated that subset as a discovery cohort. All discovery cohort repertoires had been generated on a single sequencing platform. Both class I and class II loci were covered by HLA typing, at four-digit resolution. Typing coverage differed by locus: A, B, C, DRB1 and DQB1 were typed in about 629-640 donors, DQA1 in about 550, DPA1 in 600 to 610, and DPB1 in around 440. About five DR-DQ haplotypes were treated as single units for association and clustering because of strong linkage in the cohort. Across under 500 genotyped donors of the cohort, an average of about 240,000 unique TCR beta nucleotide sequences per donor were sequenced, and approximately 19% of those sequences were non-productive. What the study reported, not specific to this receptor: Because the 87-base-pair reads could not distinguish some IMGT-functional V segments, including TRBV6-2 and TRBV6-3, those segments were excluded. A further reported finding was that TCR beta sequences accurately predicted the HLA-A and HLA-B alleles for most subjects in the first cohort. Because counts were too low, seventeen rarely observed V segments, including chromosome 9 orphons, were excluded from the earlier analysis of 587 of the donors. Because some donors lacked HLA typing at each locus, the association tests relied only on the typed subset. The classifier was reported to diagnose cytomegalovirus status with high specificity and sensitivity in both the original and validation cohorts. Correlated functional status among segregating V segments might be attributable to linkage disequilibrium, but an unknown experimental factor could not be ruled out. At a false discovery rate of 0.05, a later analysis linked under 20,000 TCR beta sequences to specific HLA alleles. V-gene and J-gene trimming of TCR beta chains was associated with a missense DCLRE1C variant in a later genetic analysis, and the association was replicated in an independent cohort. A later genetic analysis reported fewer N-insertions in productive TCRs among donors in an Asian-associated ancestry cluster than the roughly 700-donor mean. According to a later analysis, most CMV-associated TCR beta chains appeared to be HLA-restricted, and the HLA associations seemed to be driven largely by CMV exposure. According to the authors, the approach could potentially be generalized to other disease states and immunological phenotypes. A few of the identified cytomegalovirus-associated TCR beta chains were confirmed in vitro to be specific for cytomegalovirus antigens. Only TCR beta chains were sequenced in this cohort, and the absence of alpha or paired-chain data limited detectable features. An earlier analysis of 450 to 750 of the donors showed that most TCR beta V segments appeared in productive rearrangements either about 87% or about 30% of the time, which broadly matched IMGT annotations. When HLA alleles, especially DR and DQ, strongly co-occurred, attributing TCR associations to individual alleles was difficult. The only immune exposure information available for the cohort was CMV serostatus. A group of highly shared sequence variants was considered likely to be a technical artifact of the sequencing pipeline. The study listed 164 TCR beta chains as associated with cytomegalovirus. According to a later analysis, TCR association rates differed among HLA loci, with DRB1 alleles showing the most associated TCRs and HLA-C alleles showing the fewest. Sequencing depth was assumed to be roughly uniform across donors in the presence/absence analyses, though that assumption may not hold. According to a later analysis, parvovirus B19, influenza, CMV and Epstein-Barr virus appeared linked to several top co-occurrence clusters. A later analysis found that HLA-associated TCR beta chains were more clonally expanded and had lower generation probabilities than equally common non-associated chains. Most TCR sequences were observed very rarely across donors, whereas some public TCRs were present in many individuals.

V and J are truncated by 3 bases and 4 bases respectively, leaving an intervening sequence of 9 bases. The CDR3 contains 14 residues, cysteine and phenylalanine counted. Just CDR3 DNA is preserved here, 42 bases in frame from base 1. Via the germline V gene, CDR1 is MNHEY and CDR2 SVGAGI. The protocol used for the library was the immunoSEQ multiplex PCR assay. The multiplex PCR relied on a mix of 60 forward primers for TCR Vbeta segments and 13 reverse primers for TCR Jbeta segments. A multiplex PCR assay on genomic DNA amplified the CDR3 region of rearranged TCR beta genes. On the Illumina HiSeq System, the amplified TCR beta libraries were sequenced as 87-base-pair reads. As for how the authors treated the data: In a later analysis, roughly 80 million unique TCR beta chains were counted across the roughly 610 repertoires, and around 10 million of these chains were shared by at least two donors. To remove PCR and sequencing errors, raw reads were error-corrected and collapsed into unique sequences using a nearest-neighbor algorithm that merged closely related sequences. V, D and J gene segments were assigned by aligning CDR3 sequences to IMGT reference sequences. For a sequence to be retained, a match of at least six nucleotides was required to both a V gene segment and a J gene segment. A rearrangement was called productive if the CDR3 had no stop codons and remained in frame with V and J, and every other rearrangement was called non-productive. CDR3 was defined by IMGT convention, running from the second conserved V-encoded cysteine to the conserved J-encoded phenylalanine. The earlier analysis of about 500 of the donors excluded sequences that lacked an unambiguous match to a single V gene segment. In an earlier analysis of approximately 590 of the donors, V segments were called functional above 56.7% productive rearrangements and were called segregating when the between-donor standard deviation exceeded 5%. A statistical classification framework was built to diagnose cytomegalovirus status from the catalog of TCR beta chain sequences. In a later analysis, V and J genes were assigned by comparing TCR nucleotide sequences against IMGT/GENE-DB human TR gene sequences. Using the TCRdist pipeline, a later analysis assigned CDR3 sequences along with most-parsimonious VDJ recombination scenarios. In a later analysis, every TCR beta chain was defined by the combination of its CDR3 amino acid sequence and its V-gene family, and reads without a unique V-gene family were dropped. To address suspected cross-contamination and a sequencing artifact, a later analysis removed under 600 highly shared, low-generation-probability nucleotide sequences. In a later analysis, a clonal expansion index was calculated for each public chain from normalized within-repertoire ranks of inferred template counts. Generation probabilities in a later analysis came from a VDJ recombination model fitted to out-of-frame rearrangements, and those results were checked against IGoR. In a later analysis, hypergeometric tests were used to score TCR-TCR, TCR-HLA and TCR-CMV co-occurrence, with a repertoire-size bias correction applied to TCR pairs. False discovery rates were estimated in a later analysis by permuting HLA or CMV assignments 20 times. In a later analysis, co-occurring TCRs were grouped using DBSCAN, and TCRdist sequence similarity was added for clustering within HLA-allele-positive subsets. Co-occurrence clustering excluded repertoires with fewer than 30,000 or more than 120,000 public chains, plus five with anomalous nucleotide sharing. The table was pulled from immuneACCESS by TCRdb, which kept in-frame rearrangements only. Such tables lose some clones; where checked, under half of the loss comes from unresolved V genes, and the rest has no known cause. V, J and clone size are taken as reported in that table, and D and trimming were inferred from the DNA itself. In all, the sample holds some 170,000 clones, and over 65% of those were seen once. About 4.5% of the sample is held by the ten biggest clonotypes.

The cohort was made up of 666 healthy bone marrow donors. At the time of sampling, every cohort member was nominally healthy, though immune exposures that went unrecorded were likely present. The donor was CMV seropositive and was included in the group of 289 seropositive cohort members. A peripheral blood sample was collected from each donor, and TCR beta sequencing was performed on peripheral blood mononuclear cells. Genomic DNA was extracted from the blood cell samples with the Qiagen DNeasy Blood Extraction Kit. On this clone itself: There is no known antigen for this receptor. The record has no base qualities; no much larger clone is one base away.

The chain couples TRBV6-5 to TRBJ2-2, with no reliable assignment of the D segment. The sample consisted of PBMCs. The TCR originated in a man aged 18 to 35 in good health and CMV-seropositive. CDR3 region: CASSYLQSTGELFF. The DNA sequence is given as TGTGCCAGCAGTTATTTACAGAGCACCGGGGAGCTGTTTTTT.